The entry below describes one T cell receptor beta chain. Its antigen specificity is not known. Per-nucleotide qualities are absent, and no much larger clonotype sits a single base away. The source of the sample is a study of T cell responses to AZD1222 COVID-19 vaccine (dated by TCRdb to the early 2020s). Background for the entire study: AZD1222 recipients given second doses at about 4 weeks or at about 12 weeks were pooled, since spike-specific TCR depth and breadth were not found to differ between the two schedules. A total of 230 to 250 trial participants underwent TCR sequencing, of whom roughly 210 had received two doses of AZD1222 and about 25 had received two doses of the MenACWY control vaccine. Trial participants were enrolled into age subgroups of 18-55, 56-69 and 70-plus years, which contained around 140, 26 and 57 TCR-sequenced participants, respectively.

What the research found in general, with its limitations: After two AZD1222 doses, spike-specific TCR breadth and depth were significantly higher than at day 0 and than in MenACWY recipients. Conclusions about previously exposed vaccinees are limited, since just five or six AZD1222 recipients were seropositive for SARS-CoV-2 at baseline. The vaccine-associated CD4 TCRs covered the entire spike protein, and the dominant responses fell in regions 160-218 and 743-854. Reportedly, almost half of the unique spike-specific TCRs recognized epitopes lying outside the regions that are mutated in the B.1.351 and B.1.1.7 variants. The 56-69-year group was small, and its depth increase did not reach significance, likely because of low power. Because no day 14 peak-response samples were available, repertoires were characterized only after the peak T cell response. Participants were mostly white British, with more females than males. The authors suggested clonal diversity may have been underestimated.

CDR1 and CDR2 are drawn from the germline V gene: KGHSH, LQKENI. V is reduced by 5 bases and J by 6 bases, leaving a spacing of 10 bases between them. The CDR3 numbers 12 residues from cysteine through phenylalanine. The only DNA kept is the CDR3, 36 bases in frame from the first base. The CDR3 regions of human TCRbeta chains were analyzed by immunosequencing. In the original analysis: Repertoire TCRs were matched against a reference library of SARS-CoV-2-specific TCRs generated with the MIRA antigen-specificity platform. Breadth was defined as the fraction of unique TCRs that were SARS-CoV-2-associated, and depth was defined as the fraction of total T cells that were SARS-CoV-2-associated. Each spike-specific TCR was assigned to its reactive spike region and to a CD4 or CD8 class using the MIRA data. Log10-transformed breadth and depth values were compared by one-way ANOVA with Sidak's multiple comparisons tests. The table was pulled from immuneACCESS by TCRdb, which kept in-frame rearrangements only. Such tables lose some clones; where checked, under half of the loss comes from unresolved V genes, and the rest has no known cause. Clone size and V and J calls were adopted from that table, with D and trimming inferred from the DNA. The sample profile shows 99,000 or so clones; over 80% of them were found once. More than 8% of the sample goes to the ten largest clones.

Reading the label with the study, this specimen's time point is: baseline before first vaccination. Vaccinee samples came from UK trials COV001 and COV002, including a single-blind randomized controlled phase 2/3 trial of AZD1222 (ChAdOx1 nCoV-19) in healthy adults. For TCRbeta chain sequencing, PBMC samples from trial participants were taken at day 0 and at day 28 after the second dose. Sample: peripheral blood, taken on day 0 of AZD1222 vaccination. Recombination joined TRBV18 with TRBJ1-1; TRBD1 is a possible D gene, resting on 6 matching bases. The sequence derives from an adult in good health. The CDR3 protein: CASSSEGAEAFF. In nucleotides, the sequence is TGTGCCAGCTCATCCGAGGGGGCTGAAGCTTTCTTT.